This T cell receptor beta chain was sequenced for a study of blood T cell repertoires in COVID-19. In the study overall: The samples span acute and convalescent COVID-19 from the United States, Italy and Spain. The analysed material was cDNA or gDNA that came from T cells, B-cell-depleted T cells, or PBMCs.

Authors' methods: Amplified reference gene primers provided the basis for estimating nucleated cell counts. Sequencing used immunoSEQ multiplex PCR; TCRdb keeps in-frame clones, though not all of them. That table furnishes V, J and clone size, whereas the DNA furnished D and trimming. The data hold more than 100,000 clones, with 80% to 90% observed a single time. This CDR3 has 14 amino acids. The V and J ends lost 5 bases and 1 base respectively, with 8 bases between them. CDR1 is SNHLY and CDR2 is FYNNEI in the germline V gene. The V and J genes are TRBV2 and TRBJ2-2; D may be TRBD2 (5 bases). The sequence came from a man between 50 and 59 years old with active or convalescent COVID-19. Sequencing used peripheral blood. The CDR3 spells CASSSTRNTGELFF. The CDR3 DNA sequence: TGTGCCAGCAGTTCAACTAGGAACACCGGGGAGCTGTTTTTT.